The TCR beta chain described here comes from a study of CD8 T cells in Susac syndrome. Roughly 0.45 to 1 ug RNA was reverse transcribed with random hexamers. TCRdb ran MiXCR on the immunoSEQ multiplex PCR reads and lists one entry per CDR3 protein. Altogether some 110,000 distinct CDR3 sequences are present, 85% to 95% being singletons, with the ten largest covering about 0.09%. CDR3 length: 18 residues. The germline gives CDR1 SEHNR, CDR2 FQNEAQ (reference sequence). V lost 5 bases to trimming and J lost 0 bases; unmatched junction nucleotides: 8. The V gene is TRBV7-9, the J gene TRBJ2-3; 13 nucleotides align to TRBD2. The origin of this receptor is a human donor with multiple sclerosis. The sample comprised CD4+ T cells from PBMCs. CDR3 residues: CASSPGTSGAYSTDTQYF. In nucleotides, the CDR3 is TGTGCCAGCAGCCCCGGGACTAGCGGGGCCTACAGCACAGATACGCAGTATTTT. The complete variable domain, with remaining parts taken from reference TRBV7-9 and TRBJ2-3, reads DTGVSQNPRHKITKRGQNVTFRCDPISEHNRLYWYRQTLGQGPEFLTYFQNEAQLEKSRLLSDRFSAERPKGSFSTLEIQRTEQGDSAMYLCASSPGTSGAYSTDTQYFGPGTRLTVL.